The rows below give T cell receptor beta chains drawn from one sample of a study of cytomegalovirus exposure and HLA in healthy donors. Libraries were prepared by immunoSEQ multiplex PCR; TCRdb keeps only in-frame clonotypes and omits some of them. In the table there are 93,000 or so clones, about 71% of which are singletons. The specimen was PBMCs. These TCRs come from a woman between 45 and 65 years old in good health and CMV-seronegative. Both conserved end residues are part of each CDR3. The D gene is left open where the match is weak. Clone size is not always given. Where it is, it says once, few, many or a class for expanded clones.

size: few
J: TRBJ2-5
length: 15
V: TRBV5-1
D: -
DNA: TGCGCCAGCAGCCCAGACCCGGGTACGGAAGAGACCCAGTACTTC
CDR3: CASSPDPGTEETQYF

size: -
J: TRBJ1-4
length: 14
V: TRBV19
D: -
DNA: TGTGCCAGTAGTGTCCAGGGGCGGTGGGAAAAACTGTTTTTT
CDR3: CASSVQGRWEKLFF

size: -
J: TRBJ1-1
length: 12
V: TRBV30
D: -
DNA: TGTGCCTGGGGACCAGGGGACACTGAAGCTTTCTTT
CDR3: CAWGPGDTEAFF

size: few
J: TRBJ2-7
length: 14
V: TRBV6-6
D: -
DNA: TGTGCCAGCAGGGAGCATCTGGCAATCTACGAGCAGTACTTC
CDR3: CASREHLAIYEQYF

size: few
J: TRBJ2-1
length: 12
V: TRBV7-3
D: TRBD2
DNA: TGTGCCAGCAGCTCTACGACTAGCGGGCAGTTCTTC
CDR3: CASSSTTSGQFF

size: -
J: TRBJ2-1
length: 15
V: TRBV6-5
D: TRBD1
DNA: TGTGCCAGCAGTGCGACAGGGGCGTTATACAATGAGCAGTTCTTC
CDR3: CASSATGALYNEQFF

size: -
J: TRBJ2-3
length: 15
V: TRBV5-1
D: TRBD1
DNA: TGCGCCAGCAGCTTGTTGGGGGACAGTACAGATACGCAGTATTTT
CDR3: CASSLLGDSTDTQYF

size: once
J: TRBJ2-2
length: 15
V: TRBV6-4
D: TRBD2
DNA: TGTGCCAGCAGCTTCGGGACTAGCGACACCGGGGAGCTGTTTTTT
CDR3: CASSFGTSDTGELFF

size: -
J: TRBJ2-7
length: 13
V: TRBV2
D: TRBD2
DNA: TGTGCCAACAAAGAGCGGGAGGGCCACGAGCAGTACTTC
CDR3: CANKEREGHEQYF

size: -
J: TRBJ2-1
length: 15
V: TRBV10-3
D: -
DNA: TGTGCCATCAGTGAGATGCTCGCCGGTTACAATGAGCAGTTCTTC
CDR3: CAISEMLAGYNEQFF

size: -
J: TRBJ1-2
length: 14
V: TRBV10-3
D: -
DNA: TGTGCCATCAGTGAGGGGGGAGGGTTTGACGGCTACACCTTC
CDR3: CAISEGGGFDGYTF

size: -
J: TRBJ1-2
length: 15
V: TRBV28
D: TRBD1
DNA: TGTGCCAGCAGTCTCCGGACAGGGACCGGGTATGGCTACACCTTC
CDR3: CASSLRTGTGYGYTF

size: -
J: TRBJ1-1
length: 16
V: TRBV14
D: -
DNA: TGTGCCAGCAGCCAAGGGAAGGGGTTGGTGAACACTGAAGCTTTCTTT
CDR3: CASSQGKGLVNTEAFF

size: -
J: TRBJ2-1
length: 13
V: TRBV6-5
D: -
DNA: TGTGCCAGCAGTCTTAGCCTCCAGGGATTCCAGTTCTTC
CDR3: CASSLSLQGFQFF

size: -
J: TRBJ2-1
length: 14
V: TRBV11-2
D: -
DNA: TGTGCCAGCAGCACAGCCAGGGTTCACAATGAGCAGTTCTTC
CDR3: CASSTARVHNEQFF

size: -
J: TRBJ2-3
length: 15
V: TRBV30
D: -
DNA: TGTGCCTGGAGTGTACCGGGTTTTAGCACAGATACGCAGTATTTT
CDR3: CAWSVPGFSTDTQYF

size: -
J: TRBJ1-2
length: 13
V: TRBV7-2
D: -
DNA: TGTGCCAGCAGCTTAGGCGGGAACTATGGCTACACCTTC
CDR3: CASSLGGNYGYTF

size: -
J: TRBJ2-7
length: 15
V: TRBV28
D: TRBD1
DNA: TGTGCCAGCAGTTCGCCGGGACAGGGGGCCTACGAGCAGTACTTC
CDR3: CASSSPGQGAYEQYF

size: -
J: TRBJ1-3
length: 15
V: TRBV6-6
D: -
DNA: TGTGCCAGCAGTCCCCAGGGAACCTCTGGAAACACCATATATTTT
CDR3: CASSPQGTSGNTIYF

size: -
J: TRBJ1-5
length: 14
V: TRBV10-3
D: -
DNA: TGTGCCATCAGTGAGGGGCAGGGTTTAGGGCCCCAGCATTTT
CDR3: CAISEGQGLGPQHF

size: -
J: TRBJ2-3
length: 15
V: TRBV6-5
D: TRBD2
DNA: TGTGCCAGCAGTCTAGCGGGGACAATCACAGATACGCAGTATTTT
CDR3: CASSLAGTITDTQYF

size: -
J: TRBJ2-1
length: 14
V: TRBV27
D: TRBD2
DNA: TGTGCCAGCAGTAGCGGGAACTCCTACAATGAGCAGTTCTTC
CDR3: CASSSGNSYNEQFF

size: -
J: TRBJ2-7
length: 14
V: TRBV19
D: TRBD2
DNA: TGTGCCAGCAAAATTAGCGGGAGAGGTAGCGAGCAGTACTTC
CDR3: CASKISGRGSEQYF

size: once
J: TRBJ2-5
length: 14
V: TRBV28
D: -
DNA: TGTGCCAGCAGTTACTCAGGGGTAGAAGAGACCCAGTACTTC
CDR3: CASSYSGVEETQYF

size: -
J: TRBJ2-7
length: 15
V: TRBV4-1
D: TRBD2
DNA: TGCGCCAGCAGCCCTAGTGGCGGGGGTCCCTACGAGCAGTACTTC
CDR3: CASSPSGGGPYEQYF

size: -
J: TRBJ1-1
length: 15
V: TRBV19
D: -
DNA: TGTGCCAGTAGTAGCCGGAGCATCATGAACACTGAAGCTTTCTTT
CDR3: CASSSRSIMNTEAFF